The present T cell receptor beta chain was sequenced within a study of T cells expressing NK-cell markers. Overall study findings and caveats: Uncertainty persisted over the HCMV specificity of expanded NKG2C+ T cell clones. About 1.0-7.0% of CD8+ T cells in roughly six donors belonged to dominant NKG2C+ clonotypes. These clonotypes, the leaders elsewhere, also led the CD3+CD56-NKG2C+ fraction in several donors.

Per the germline V gene, CDR1 is MDHEN and CDR2 is SYDVKM. CDR3 length equals 17 residues. Points on this clonotype: The antigen remains undetermined.

TCRdb processed the 5' RACE reads again and assigns one entry to each CDR3 protein, with no DNA. This listing includes some 600,000 distinct CDR3 sequences. The rearrangement joins TRBV28 to TRBJ2-2; TCRdb picks TRBD1, but there is no DNA to check that call. The receptor was derived from a young man in good health. Sequenced: blood T cells: a sorted CD56 or NKG2C T cell subset, CD4+ or CD8+ T cells, or bulk PBMC T cells (not recorded which). The CDR3 loop reads CASSLGLVGQNTGELFF.